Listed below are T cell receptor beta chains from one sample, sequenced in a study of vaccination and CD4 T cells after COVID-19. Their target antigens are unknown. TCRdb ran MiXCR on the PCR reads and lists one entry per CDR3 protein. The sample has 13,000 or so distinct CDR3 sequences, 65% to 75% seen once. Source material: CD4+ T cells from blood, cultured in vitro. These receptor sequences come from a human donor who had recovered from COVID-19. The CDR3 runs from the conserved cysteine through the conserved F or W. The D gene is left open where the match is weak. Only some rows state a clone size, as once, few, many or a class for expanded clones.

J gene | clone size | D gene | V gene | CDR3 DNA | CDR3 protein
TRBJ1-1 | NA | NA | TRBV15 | TGTGCCACCAGCAGAGATCTGAGGACGGGAACTGAAGCTTTCTTT | CATSRDLRTGTEAFF
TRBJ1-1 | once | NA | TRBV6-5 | TGTGCCAGCAGTTATTACGCGGTTCGGGGGGGGGGCACTGAAGCTTTCTTT | CASSYYAVRGGGTEAFF
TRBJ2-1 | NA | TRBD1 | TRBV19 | TGTGCCAGTAGTATGCGTCGACAGGGGTTAGGTGAGCAGTTCTTC | CASSMRRQGLGEQFF
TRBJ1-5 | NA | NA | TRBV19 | TGTGCCAGTAGTATGGAGGGGGGCAATCAGCCCCAGCATTTT | CASSMEGGNQPQHF
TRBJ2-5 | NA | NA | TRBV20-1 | TGCAGCGCCCTCGGACATTGGTACCAAGAGACCCAGTACTTC | CSALGHWYQETQYF
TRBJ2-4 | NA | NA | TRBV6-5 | TGTGCCAGCAGTTTTGCCGGGACCCCAGGTCCGGGTAACATTCAGTACTTC | CASSFAGTPGPGNIQYF
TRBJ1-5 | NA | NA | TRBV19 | TGTGCCAGTACAGAATATAGCAATCAGCCCCAGCATTTT | CASTEYSNQPQHF
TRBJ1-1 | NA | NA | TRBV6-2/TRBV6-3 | TGTGCCAGCAGTTACTCGAAGACAGGTCTACTTGGAGCTTTCTTT | CASSYSKTGLLGAFF
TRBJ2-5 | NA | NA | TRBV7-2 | TGTGCCAGCAGCTTAGCACAGCCCCAAGAGACCCAGTACTTC | CASSLAQPQETQYF
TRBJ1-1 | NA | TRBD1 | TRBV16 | TGTGCCAGCAGCCGTAGCAGGGGGGATGAAGCTTTCTTT | CASSRSRGDEAFF
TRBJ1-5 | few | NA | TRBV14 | TGTGCCAGCAGCCAAGGGGTAGGGTTACGCAATCAGCCCCAGCATTTT | CASSQGVGLRNQPQHF
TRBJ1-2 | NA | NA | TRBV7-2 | TGTGCCAGCAGCCGACAACAGGATGGCTACACCTTC | CASSRQQDGYTF
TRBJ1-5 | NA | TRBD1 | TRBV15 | TGTGCCACCAGCAGAAGCATGCGTCAGGGGGCGTTCGGCAATCAGCCCCAGCATTTT | CATSRSMRQGAFGNQPQHF
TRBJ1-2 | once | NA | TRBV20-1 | TGCAGTGCTAGAGATAGGGCAGGGAGCTATGGCTACACCTTC | CSARDRAGSYGYTF
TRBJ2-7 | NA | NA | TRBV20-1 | TGCAGTGCTAGCGGCTATCGCTACGAGCAGTACTTC | CSASGYRYEQYF
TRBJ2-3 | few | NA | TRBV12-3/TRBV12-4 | TGTGCCAGCAGTTATCCCGGGCGAAATACGCAGTATTTT | CASSYPGRNTQYF
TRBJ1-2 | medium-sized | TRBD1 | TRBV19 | TGTGCCAGTAATCGCCCCGGACAGGGGAACTATGGCTACACCTTC | CASNRPGQGNYGYTF
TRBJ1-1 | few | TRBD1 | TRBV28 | TGTGCCAGCAGGCCTGGTCCGACAGGGGGGTGGACTGAAGCTTTCTTT | CASRPGPTGGWTEAFF
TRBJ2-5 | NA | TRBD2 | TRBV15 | TGTGCCACCAGCAGATCCGGACTAGCGAGACAAGAGACCCAGTACTTC | CATSRSGLARQETQYF
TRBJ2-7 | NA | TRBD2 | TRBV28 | TGTGCCAGCAGTTTAGGGACTAGCGGGGGGGGGGAGCAGTACTTC | CASSLGTSGGGEQYF
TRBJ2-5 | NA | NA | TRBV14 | TGTGCCAGCAGCCAAGGTCTGGTGCCAGGCCGGGAGACCCAGTACTTC | CASSQGLVPGRETQYF
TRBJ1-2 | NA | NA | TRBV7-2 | TGTGCCAGCAGCTCCTATAGGGGGGACTACACCTTC | CASSSYRGDYTF
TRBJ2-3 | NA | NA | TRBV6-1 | TGTGCCAGCAGTCTCACAGATACGCAGTATTTT | CASSLTDTQYF
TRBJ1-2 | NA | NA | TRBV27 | TGTGCCAGCAGTTCCCCAAGCAGGGGAGCTAACTATGGCTACACCTTC | CASSSPSRGANYGYTF
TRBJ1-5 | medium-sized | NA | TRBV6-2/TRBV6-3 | TGTGCCAGCAGTTACTTACAGGTTAATCAGCCCCAGCATTTT | CASSYLQVNQPQHF
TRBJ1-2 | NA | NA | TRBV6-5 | TGTGCCAGCAGTTATTTGGAAACAGTCGGAAGTTGGGATGGCTACACCTTC | CASSYLETVGSWDGYTF
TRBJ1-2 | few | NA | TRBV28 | TGTGCCAGCCGTAGGGACAACTATGGCTACACCTTC | CASRRDNYGYTF
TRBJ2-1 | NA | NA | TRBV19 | TGTGCCAGTAGGTCAAGCTTTGCGGCTTACAATGAGCAGTTCTTC | CASRSSFAAYNEQFF
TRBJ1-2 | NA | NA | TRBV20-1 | TGCAGTGCCCCCCCTTGGGGCGAAACCCCCTATGGCTACACCTTC | CSAPPWGETPYGYTF
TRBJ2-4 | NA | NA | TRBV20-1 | TGCAGTGCCTCGGGAAGGGACGCGTACTTC | CSASGRDAYF
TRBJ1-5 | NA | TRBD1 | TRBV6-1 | TGTGCCAGCAGAGTCGACAGGGGGAGCAATCAGCCCCAGCATTTT | CASRVDRGSNQPQHF
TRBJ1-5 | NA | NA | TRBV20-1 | TGCAGTGCTAGAGTAGCTCTTAGCAATCAGCCCCAGCATTTT | CSARVALSNQPQHF
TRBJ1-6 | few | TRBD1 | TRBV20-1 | TGCAGTGCTAGAGATGGCAGGGGGCAATCACCCCTCCACTTT | CSARDGRGQSPLHF
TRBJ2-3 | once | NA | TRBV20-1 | TGCAGTGCTAGAGATTTTGAACTAGCAGGAGATACGCAGTATTTT | CSARDFELAGDTQYF
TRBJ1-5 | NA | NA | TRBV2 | TGTGCCAGCAGTATCCACGGGGGTCAGCCCCAGCATTTT | CASSIHGGQPQHF
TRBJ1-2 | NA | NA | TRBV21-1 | TGTGCCAGCAGAAAGGTGCCGTATGGCTACACCTTC | CASRKVPYGYTF
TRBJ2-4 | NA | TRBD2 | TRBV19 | TGTGCCAGTAGTATCCAAACTAGCGGGAGGGCCGCGGGCAAAAACATTCAGTACTTC | CASSIQTSGRAAGKNIQYF
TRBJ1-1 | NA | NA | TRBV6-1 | TGTGCCAGCAGTGAATGGGTCGGAAGGGCTTTCTTT | CASSEWVGRAFF
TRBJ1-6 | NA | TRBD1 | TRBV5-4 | TGTGCCAGCAGCTTGTCTGGGACAGGGAATTCACCCCTCCACTTT | CASSLSGTGNSPLHF
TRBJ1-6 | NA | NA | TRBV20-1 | TGCAGTGCCCCGGTGACGGGCCGAAATTCACCCCTCCACTTT | CSAPVTGRNSPLHF
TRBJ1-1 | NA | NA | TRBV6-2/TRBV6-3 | TGTGCCAGCAGAACGAACACTGAAGCTTTCTTT | CASRTNTEAFF
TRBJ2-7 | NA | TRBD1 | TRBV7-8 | TGTGCCAGCAGCCGCAAGTTGGGACAGGGGGCCTCCTACGAGCAGTACTTC | CASSRKLGQGASYEQYF
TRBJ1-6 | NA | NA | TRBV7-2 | TGTGCCAGCAGCCCCGGGGGCGGGGGCAGGCCACAAACCCTCCACTTT | CASSPGGGGRPQTLHF
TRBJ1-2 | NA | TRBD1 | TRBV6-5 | TGTGCCAGCAGTTACTTCGGGACAGCGTATGGCTACACCTTC | CASSYFGTAYGYTF
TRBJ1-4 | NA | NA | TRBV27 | TGTGCCAGCAGTACCAACAGGGTGTCAAATGAAAAACTGTTTTTT | CASSTNRVSNEKLFF
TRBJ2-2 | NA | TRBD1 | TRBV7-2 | TGTGCCAGCAGACCACAGGGGGCGCTTACCGGGGAGCTGTTTTTT | CASRPQGALTGELFF
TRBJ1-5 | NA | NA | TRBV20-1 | TGCAGTGCAGATTTGCTTGCTGGGAGGAGCAATCAGCCCCAGCATTTT | CSADLLAGRSNQPQHF
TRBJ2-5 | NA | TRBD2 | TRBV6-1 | TGTGCCACCCCGGGAGGACGGTACGAGACCCAGTACTTC | CATPGGRYETQYF
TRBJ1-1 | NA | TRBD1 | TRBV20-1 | TGCAGTGCTAGGAGGGACAGGGGTACTGAAGCTTTCTTT | CSARRDRGTEAFF
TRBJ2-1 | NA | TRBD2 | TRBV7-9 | TGTGCCAGCAACCCCGGACTAGCGGGAGGACCTAGGTTGAATGAGCAGTTCTTC | CASNPGLAGGPRLNEQFF
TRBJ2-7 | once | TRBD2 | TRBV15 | TGTGCCACCAGCAGAGAGGCTAGCGGCCACTACGAGCAGTACTTC | CATSREASGHYEQYF